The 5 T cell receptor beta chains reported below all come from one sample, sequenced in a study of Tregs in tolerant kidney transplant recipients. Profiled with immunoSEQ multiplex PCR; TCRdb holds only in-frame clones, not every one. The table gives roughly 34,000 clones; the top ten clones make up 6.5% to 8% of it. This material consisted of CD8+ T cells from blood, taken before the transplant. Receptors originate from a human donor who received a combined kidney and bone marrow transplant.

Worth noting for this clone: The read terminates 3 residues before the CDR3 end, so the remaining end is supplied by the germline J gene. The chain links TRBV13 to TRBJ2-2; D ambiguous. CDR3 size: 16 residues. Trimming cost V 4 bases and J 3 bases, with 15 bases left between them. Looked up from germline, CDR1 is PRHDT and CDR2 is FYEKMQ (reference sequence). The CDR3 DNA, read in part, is TGTGCCAGCAGCTCCTCCCCGGGTCGGGACACCGGGGAG. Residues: CASSSSPGRDTGE. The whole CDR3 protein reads CASSSSPGRDTGELFF.

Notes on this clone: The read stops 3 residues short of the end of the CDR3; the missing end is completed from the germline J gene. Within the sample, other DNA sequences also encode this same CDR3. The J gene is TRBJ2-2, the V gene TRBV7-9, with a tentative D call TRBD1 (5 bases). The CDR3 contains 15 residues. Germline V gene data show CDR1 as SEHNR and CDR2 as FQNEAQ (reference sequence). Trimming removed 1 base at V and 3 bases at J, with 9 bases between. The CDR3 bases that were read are TGTGCCAGCAGCTTAGGCCAGGGCGACACCGGGGAG. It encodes CASSLGQGDTGE. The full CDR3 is CASSLGQGDTGELFF.

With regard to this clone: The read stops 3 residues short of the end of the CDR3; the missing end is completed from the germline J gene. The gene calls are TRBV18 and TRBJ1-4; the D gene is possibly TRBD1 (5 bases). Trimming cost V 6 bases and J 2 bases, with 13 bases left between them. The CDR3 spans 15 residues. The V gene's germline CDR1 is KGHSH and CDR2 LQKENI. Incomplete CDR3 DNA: TGTGCCAGCTCCCTCGGCGGGGCTACTAATGAAAAA. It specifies CASSLGGATNEK. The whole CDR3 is CASSLGGATNEKLFF.

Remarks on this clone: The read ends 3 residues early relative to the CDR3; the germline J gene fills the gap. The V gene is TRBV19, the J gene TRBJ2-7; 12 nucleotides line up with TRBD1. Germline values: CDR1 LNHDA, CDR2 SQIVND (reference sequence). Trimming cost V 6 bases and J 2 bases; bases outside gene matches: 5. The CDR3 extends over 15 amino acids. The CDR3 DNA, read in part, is TGTGCCAGTAGAGGGACAGGGGGCACCACCTACGAG. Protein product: CASRGTGGTTYE. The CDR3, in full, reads CASRGTGGTTYEQYF.

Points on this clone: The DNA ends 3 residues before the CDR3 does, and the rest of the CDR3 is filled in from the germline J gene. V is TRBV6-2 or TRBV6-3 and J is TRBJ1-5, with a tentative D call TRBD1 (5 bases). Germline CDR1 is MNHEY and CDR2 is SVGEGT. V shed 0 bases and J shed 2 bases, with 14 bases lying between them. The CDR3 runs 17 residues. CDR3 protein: CASSYSLRGGGNQPQHF. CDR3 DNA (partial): TGTGCCAGCAGTTACTCGTTGAGGGGAGGTGGCAATCAGCCC.